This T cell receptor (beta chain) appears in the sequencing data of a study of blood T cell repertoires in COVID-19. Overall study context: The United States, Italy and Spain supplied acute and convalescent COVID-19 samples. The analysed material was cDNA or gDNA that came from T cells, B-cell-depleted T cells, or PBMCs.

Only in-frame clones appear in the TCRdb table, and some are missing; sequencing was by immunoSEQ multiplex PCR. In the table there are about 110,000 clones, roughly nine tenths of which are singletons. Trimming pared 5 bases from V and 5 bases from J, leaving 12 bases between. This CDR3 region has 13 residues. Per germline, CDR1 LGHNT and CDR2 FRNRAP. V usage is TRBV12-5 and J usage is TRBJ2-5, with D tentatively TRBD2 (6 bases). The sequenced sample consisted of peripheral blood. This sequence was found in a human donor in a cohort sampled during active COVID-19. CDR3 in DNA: TGTGCTAGTGGTCCCTCGGGAGTCGAGACCCAGTACTTC. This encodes CASGPSGVETQYF. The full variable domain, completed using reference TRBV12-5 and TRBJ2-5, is DARVTQTPRHKVTEMGQEVTMRCQPILGHNTVFWYRQTMMQGLELLAYFRNRAPLDDSGMPKDRFSAEMPDATLATLKIQPSEPRDSAVYFCASGPSGVETQYFGPGTRLLVL.